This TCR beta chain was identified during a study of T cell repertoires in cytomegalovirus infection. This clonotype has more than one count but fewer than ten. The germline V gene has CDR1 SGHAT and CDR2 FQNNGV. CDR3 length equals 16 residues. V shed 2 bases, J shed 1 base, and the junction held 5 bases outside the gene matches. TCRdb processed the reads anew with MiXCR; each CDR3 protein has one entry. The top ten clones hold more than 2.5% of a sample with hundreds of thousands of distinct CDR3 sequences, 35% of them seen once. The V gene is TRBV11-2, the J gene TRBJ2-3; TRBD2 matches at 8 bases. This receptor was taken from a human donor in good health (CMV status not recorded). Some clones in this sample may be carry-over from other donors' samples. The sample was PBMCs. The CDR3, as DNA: TGTGCCAGCAGCTTATTCCCAGCGGGAGGCACAGATACGCAGTATTTT. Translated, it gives CASSLFPAGGTDTQYF.